This T cell receptor beta chain was observed in a study of Ad26.COV2.S vaccination and SARS-CoV-2 variants. As for the study in general: Each vaccinee took Ad26.COV2.S intramuscularly, once or twice 56 days apart.

Specified treatment: approximately 18 received Ad26.COV2.S at low or high dose, single or two shots; 5 received placebo; per-sample allocation not given. On day 63 after the first injection, vaccine and placebo recipients gave samples. The length of the CDR3 is 13 residues. Trimming removed 6 bases at V and 5 bases at J, with 13 bases between. The V gene's germline CDR1 is MNHEY and CDR2 SVGAGI. Some clones are missing from TCRdb's copy, which holds only in-frame ones; the method was immunoSEQ multiplex PCR. Here the sample spans around 350,000 clones, approximately 84% being singletons. The sample in question was peripheral blood, obtained in a trial of Ad26.COV2.S vaccine versus placebo. The clonotype was recovered from a person aged 18 to 59 who received the Ad26.COV2.S COVID-19 vaccine or a placebo. This chain uses TRBV6-5 with TRBJ2-5, with D tentatively TRBD1 (6 bases). CDR3 loop: CASRRAGVETQYF. Here the CDR3 DNA reads TGTGCCAGCAGAAGAGCAGGGGTGGAGACCCAGTACTTC.